This T cell receptor beta chain was sequenced for a study of OX40 agonist ivuxolimab in advanced cancers. Study context: Every patient in dose escalation had hepatocellular carcinoma, melanoma, renal cell or head and neck cancer. People who had prior anti-PD-1, anti-PD-L1 or anti-CTLA-4 therapy could take part, and roughly 40% had some. Study results and caveats: Clones of CD4+ and CD8+ blood T cells grew by week 6 at doses of 0.1 to 3.0 mg/kg.

Blood specimens came from baseline, cycle 4 day 1, and cycle 7 day 1. The germline V gene encodes CDR1 SGHVS and CDR2 FNYEAQ. The CDR3 totals 14 residues. With V trimmed by 5 bases and J by 6 bases, 8 bases remained unmatched. The protocol was immunoSEQ multiplex PCR, while the TCRdb copy is restricted to in-frame clones and leaves out a portion. In the table there are tens of thousands of clones, 70% to 90% of which are singletons. Concerning this clone itself: What it binds is not known.

This sample comprised CD4+ or CD8+ T cells sorted from blood, obtained in a trial of the OX40 agonist ivuxolimab. The origin of this receptor is an adult with an advanced solid tumor such as melanoma, head and neck, liver or kidney cancer. The V call is TRBV7-6, the J call TRBJ2-7, with 9 nucleotides matching TRBD1. The CDR3: CASSARTGAIEQYF. In DNA, the CDR3 is TGTGCCAGCAGCGCAAGGACAGGGGCCATCGAGCAGTACTTC.